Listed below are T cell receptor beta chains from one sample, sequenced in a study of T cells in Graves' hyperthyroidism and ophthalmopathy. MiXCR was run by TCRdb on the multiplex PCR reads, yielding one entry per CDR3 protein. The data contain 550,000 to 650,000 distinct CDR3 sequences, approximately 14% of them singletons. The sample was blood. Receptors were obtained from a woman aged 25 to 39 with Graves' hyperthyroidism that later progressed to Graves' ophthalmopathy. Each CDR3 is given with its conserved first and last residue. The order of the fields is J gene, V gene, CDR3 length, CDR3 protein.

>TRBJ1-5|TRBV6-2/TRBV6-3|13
CASSYPNNQPQHF
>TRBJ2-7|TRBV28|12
CASGDNTGEQYF
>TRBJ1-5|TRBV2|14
CASSDSYSNQPQHF
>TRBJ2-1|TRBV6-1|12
CASSDKYNEQFF
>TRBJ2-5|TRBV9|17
CASSSNTGQGARETQYF
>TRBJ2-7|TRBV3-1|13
CASGTSGRSEQYF
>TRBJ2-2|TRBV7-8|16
CASSPRQGGDTGELFF
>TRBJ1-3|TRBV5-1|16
CASSTSGPRRGNTIYF
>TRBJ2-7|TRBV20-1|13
CSVIRGSSYEQYF
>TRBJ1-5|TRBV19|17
CASSARPGTSSNQPQHF
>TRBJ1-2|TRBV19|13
CAVGAQGRWSYTF
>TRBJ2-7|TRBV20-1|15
CSATPSGISSYEQYF
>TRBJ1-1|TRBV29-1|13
CSAKGDREAEAFF
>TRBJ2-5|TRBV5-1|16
CATRPSTGQAQETQYF
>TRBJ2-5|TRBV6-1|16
CASSEATRGAEETQYF
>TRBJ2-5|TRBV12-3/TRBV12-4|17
CASSPRGGTRGQETQYF
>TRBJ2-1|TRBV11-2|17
CASSPPGLAGGVGTRFF